This T cell receptor (beta chain) originates from a study of blood T cell repertoires in COVID-19. About the study: Samples taken during acute and convalescent COVID-19 were collected in the United States, Italy and Spain. T cells, B-cell-depleted T cells, or PBMCs provided the cDNA or gDNA that served as material.

This clone was seen just once. Per the authors' pipeline: Reference gene primer amplification gave nucleated cell count estimates. Clones were sequenced by immunoSEQ multiplex PCR, and TCRdb holds only the in-frame ones, with some missing. Clonal size and the V and J genes are those of that table, whereas D and trimming came from the DNA. The profile shows 50,000 or so clones, 85% to 95% of them singletons. Germline V CDR1 and CDR2: WNHNN, SYGVQD (reference sequence). CDR3 length: 13 amino acids. V dropped 9 bases and J dropped 8; count of bases not matched to a gene: 9. The specimen was peripheral blood. This chain connects TRBV10-1 to TRBJ2-2; TRBD1 aligns across 7 bases. The clonotype was recovered from a woman at least 80 years old with acute or convalescent COVID-19. The CDR3 sequence is CARKGQPPGELFF. CDR3 DNA: TGCGCCAGAAAGGGACAGCCCCCGGGGGAGCTGTTTTTT.